This is a list of T cell receptor beta chains from one sample in a study of blood T cell repertoires in COVID-19. Data came from immunoSEQ multiplex PCR; TCRdb stores just in-frame clones and leaves some out. The table has 150,000 or so clones, around four fifths seen once. Material: PBMCs or T cells enriched from blood (not recorded which). These TCRs come from a woman aged 45-65 years who had recovered from COVID-19. The CDR3 runs from the conserved cysteine through the conserved F or W. The D gene is left open where the match is weak. The size entry is marked missing in some rows and otherwise reads once, few, many or a size class.

>TRBJ1-6|.|TRBV29-1|13|.
TGCAGCGCCAGCGGCTCCTATAATTCACCCCTCCACTTT
CSASGSYNSPLHF
>TRBJ2-1|TRBD1|TRBV12-3/TRBV12-4|13|.
TGTGCCAGCGATCGGGACAGTTCCAATGAGCAGTTCTTC
CASDRDSSNEQFF
>TRBJ1-1|.|TRBV30|13|.
TGTGCCTGGGGGCTGTATGGAGGCACTGAAGCTTTCTTT
CAWGLYGGTEAFF
>TRBJ1-4|.|TRBV5-8|16|.
TGTGCCAGCACCCCGGGGGGTCACCTGGGGGGTGAAAAACTGTTTTTT
CASTPGGHLGGEKLFF
>TRBJ2-1|.|TRBV2|13|.
TGTGCCAGCGGAGGGGAGACCTACAATGAGCAGTTCTTC
CASGGETYNEQFF
>TRBJ1-3|.|TRBV6-2/TRBV6-3|16|few
TGTGCCAGCAGTTATTCGGCGGGTAGCTCTGGAAACACCATATATTTT
CASSYSAGSSGNTIYF
>TRBJ1-2|TRBD1|TRBV6-2/TRBV6-3|15|.
TGTGCCAGCAGTTGGGCCGGGACAGGCCTCTATGGCTACACCTTC
CASSWAGTGLYGYTF
>TRBJ2-4|TRBD1|TRBV2|14|.
TGTGCCAGCAGTGAAGGGACAGGAGCTGGGATTCAGTACTTC
CASSEGTGAGIQYF
>TRBJ1-6|.|TRBV7-3|15|.
TGTGCCAGCAGCTTAACGGGAGGGAGTAATTCACCCCTCCACTTT
CASSLTGGSNSPLHF
>TRBJ1-4|TRBD1|TRBV9|16|.
TGTGCCAGCAGCGTTTGGTCAGGGGGCGCGGGTGAAAAACTGTTTTTT
CASSVWSGGAGEKLFF
>TRBJ2-3|.|TRBV5-4|13|.
TGTGCCAGCCACTGGGAGGAGCAAGATACGCAGTATTTT
CASHWEEQDTQYF
>TRBJ1-5|TRBD1|TRBV5-6|17|.
TGTGCCAGCAGCTTGGGTCCGCAGGGGGCGACCAATCAGCCCCAGCATTTT
CASSLGPQGATNQPQHF
>TRBJ1-1|.|TRBV28|14|.
TGTGCCAGCAGTTTTGGCAGTATGAACACTGAAGCTTTCTTT
CASSFGSMNTEAFF
>TRBJ1-1|.|TRBV4-3|14|.
TGCGCCAGCAGCCAAGCCGGGGGGAGCCTCGGAGCTTTCTTT
CASSQAGGSLGAFF
>TRBJ1-1|.|TRBV14|13|.
TGTGCCAGCAGCCGACGGGGGAACACTGAAGCTTTCTTT
CASSRRGNTEAFF
>TRBJ2-1|.|TRBV18|12|.
TGTGCCAGCTCACCAGGTCCGCGTCCCCAGTTCTTC
CASSPGPRPQFF